This T cell receptor (beta chain) comes out of a study of T cell responses to AZD1222 COVID-19 vaccine. Study results and caveats: Compared with day 0, the breadth and depth of the Spike-specific TCR repertoire rose significantly after two doses of AZD1222. Only 5 or 6 individuals given AZD1222 were seropositive at baseline. Dominant at 160-218 and 743-854, vaccine-associated CD4 TCRs also spanned spike.

Generated by immunoSEQ multiplex PCR, the TCRdb table keeps only in-frame clones and is missing some. The sample carries tens of thousands of clones, over 75% recorded once. Germline V CDR1 and CDR2: KGHDR, SFDVKD. V was trimmed by 4 bases and J by 1 base, leaving 12 bases between them. CDR3 length: 15 residues. As concerns this clone: Its antigen remains unknown.

Sample: peripheral blood, taken on day 0 of AZD1222 vaccination. The J gene is TRBJ2-5, the V gene TRBV24-1, with D possibly TRBD1 on 6 matching bases. This clonotype was sampled from an adult in good health. The CDR3, as DNA: TGTGCCACCAGTGACTCGACAGGATTCCAAGAGACCCAGTACTTC. Protein product: CATSDSTGFQETQYF.